A single sample is the source of the 21 T cell receptor beta chains below, sequenced in a study of T cells after yellow fever vaccination. One entry per CDR3 protein results from TCRdb running MiXCR on the 5' RACE reads. This sample carries about 430,000 distinct CDR3 sequences, roughly a sixth of them seen once, and the ten largest clones take 18%. The sample here was PBMCs, taken before the yellow fever booster vaccination. The receptors shown here come from a man aged 18 to 30 who received the YFV17D yellow fever vaccine.

This chain uses TRBV4-1 with TRBJ2-7, with D uncertain. The CDR3 runs to 15 residues. V was cut by 0 bases and J by 5 bases, with 14 bases left in between. In germline, CDR1 is MGHRA, CDR2 YSYEKL. The DNA for the CDR3 is TGCGCCAGCAGCCAAGATCAGGCCCTGGATCACGAGCAGTACTTC. Its translation: CASSQDQALDHEQYF.

This chain joins TRBV5-1 and TRBJ1-5; possible D gene TRBD1, 6 bases. The CDR3 is 19 amino acids. The germline V gene encodes CDR1 SGHRS and CDR2 YFSETQ. Trimming stripped 0 bases from V and 0 bases from J, with 19 bases between. As DNA, the CDR3 is TGCGCCAGCAGCTTGGGACCCGGACACCCAGGGGTTAGCAATCAGCCCCAGCATTTT. Protein sequence: CASSLGPGHPGVSNQPQHF.

The chain is built from TRBV5-1 and TRBJ2-2, with 10 nucleotides matching TRBD1. Trimming cost V 4 bases and J 4 bases; bases outside gene matches: 4. This CDR3 comprises 15 residues. Per the germline V gene, CDR1 is SGHRS and CDR2 is YFSETQ. The CDR3 reads CASSVGQGITGELFF. DNA for the CDR3: TGCGCCAGCAGCGTGGGACAGGGGATCACCGGGGAGCTGTTTTTT. Looking up the rest from reference TRBV5-1 and TRBJ2-2 gives the full variable domain: KAGVTQTPRYLIKTRGQQVTLSCSPISGHRSVSWYQQTPGQGLQFLFEYFSETQRNKGNFPGRFSGRQFSNSRSEMNVSTLELGDSALYLCASSVGQGITGELFFGEGSRLTVL.

The rearrangement links TRBV7-9 to TRBJ2-7; 8 bases agree with TRBD2. CDR1 is SEHNR, CDR2 FQNEAQ, per germline (reference sequence). V shed 6 bases and J 0 bases; nucleotides not matched to a gene: 7. The CDR3 consists of 15 residues. The CDR3 sequence is CASSISGASSYEQYF. As DNA, the CDR3 is TGTGCCAGCAGTATTAGCGGGGCCAGCTCCTACGAGCAGTACTTC.

The chain recombines TRBV4-3 with TRBJ1-3; 7 bases line up with TRBD1. CDR1 LGHNA and CDR2 YSLEER come from the germline V gene. The ends lost 2 bases at V and 1 base at J; junction bases unmatched: 5. This CDR3 comprises 16 residues. The chain's CDR3 is CASSQSAGGSGNTIYF. CDR3 bases: TGCGCCAGCAGCCAAAGTGCAGGGGGGTCTGGAAACACCATATATTTT.

This clonotype has a handful of counts. The CDR3 DNA is TGCAGTGCTAGGGCCCATTACTACGAGCAGTACTTC. Translated, it gives CSARAHYYEQYF. V usage is TRBV20-1 and J usage is TRBJ2-7; no reliable D call. The ends were cut back, 3 bases at V and 3 bases at J, with 9 bases in the middle. Germline loops: CDR1 DFQATT, CDR2 SNEGSKA (reference sequence). This CDR3 region has 12 residues.

This clonotype occurred a few times. The genes are TRBV18 and TRBJ1-2; D is ambiguous. The CDR3 has 15 amino acids. V lost 3 bases and J lost 1, with 12 bases in between. CDR1 KGHSH and CDR2 LQKENI come from the germline V gene. The CDR3 nucleotides are TGTGCCAGCTCACCGAGGCAGACGAGTAACTATGGCTACACCTTC. Amino acids: CASSPRQTSNYGYTF.

This chain uses TRBV7-3 with TRBJ2-3, with TRBD2 identical over 10 bases. The CDR3 runs to 16 residues. V shed 5 bases, J shed 4 bases, and the junction held 9 bases outside the gene matches. The germline gives CDR1 SGHTA, CDR2 FQGTGA. The chain's CDR3 is CASSRRAGGRADTQYF. CDR3 nucleotide sequence: TGTGCCAGCAGCCGAAGAGCGGGGGGGAGGGCAGATACGCAGTATTTT.

A few counts support this clonotype. The chain joins TRBV12-3 or TRBV12-4 to TRBJ2-7; TRBD2 is a possible D gene (6 bases). V was cut by 1 base and J by 6 bases, with 10 bases left in between. The CDR3 runs 13 residues. Written as DNA, the CDR3 is TGTGCCAGCAGTTTAGGGACTATCTTCGAGCAGTACTTC. Translated, it gives CASSLGTIFEQYF.

This clonotype was found a few times. The gene calls are TRBV6-5 and TRBJ2-7, with 8 bases lining up with TRBD2. After removal of 6 bases from V and 2 bases from J, the junction contained 12 bases not matched to a gene. The CDR3 runs to 16 residues. The germline gives CDR1 MNHEY, CDR2 SVGAGI. The chain's CDR3 is CASSSRGGAVPYEQYF. The DNA of the CDR3 is TGTGCCAGCAGCTCTCGGGGGGGGGCCGTTCCCTACGAGCAGTACTTC.

CDR3 sequence reads: CASSPGTSGVNEQFF. The DNA of the CDR3 is TGTGCCAGCAGCCCCGGGACTAGCGGGGTTAATGAGCAGTTCTTC. The rearrangement joins TRBV7-2 to TRBJ2-1; TRBD2 matches 13 bases. The junction had 5 bases not matched to a gene; V was cut back by 5 bases and J by 7 bases. This CDR3 comprises 15 residues. Germline loops: CDR1 SGHTA, CDR2 FQGNSA.

This clonotype was recorded a few times. The chain has TRBV27 and TRBJ2-2; the D gene is possibly TRBD2 (6 bases). Germline CDR1 and CDR2: MNHEY and SMNVEV (reference sequence). Trimming shortened V by 1 base and J by 3 bases, and 12 bases separated the two germline ends. This CDR3 contains 16 residues. CDR3 sequence reads: CASSLFGTGDTGELFF. The CDR3 DNA reads TGTGCCAGCAGTTTATTCGGGACGGGAGACACCGGGGAGCTGTTTTTT.

In its sample, this clonotype was seen a few times. The V gene is TRBV7-9, the J gene TRBJ1-1; no reliable D call. CDR1 and CDR2 from the germline V gene are SEHNR and FQNEAQ (reference sequence). Between the trimmed V and J ends, which lost 1 base and 11 bases, there was a span of 11 bases. The CDR3 loop spans 12 amino acids. The CDR3 loop is CASSLVDRGAFF. DNA for the CDR3: TGTGCCAGCAGCTTAGTTGACCGAGGGGCTTTCTTT.

This clonotype was counted a few times. The J gene is TRBJ2-5, the V gene TRBV6-2 or TRBV6-3, with no clear D. Germline CDR1 and CDR2: MNHEY and SVGEGT. V was shortened by 5 bases and J by 5 bases, with 18 bases between the two germline ends. This CDR3 spans 15 amino acids. The CDR3 nucleotides read TGTGCCAGCAGTCGCCTAGTAGCACCCCCCGAGACCCAGTACTTC. Translated, it gives CASSRLVAPPETQYF.

This rearrangement joins TRBV12-3 or TRBV12-4 to TRBJ1-5; a possible D gene is TRBD1 (6 bases). The V and J ends lost 4 bases and 9 bases respectively, with 13 bases between them. The CDR3 spans 13 residues. CDR3 sequence: CASSYYREGPQHF. CDR3 sequence (DNA): TGTGCCAGCAGTTACTACAGGGAGGGGCCCCAGCATTTT.

This clonotype was seen repeatedly, ten times or more. This rearrangement joins TRBV20-1 to TRBJ2-5; TRBD2 aligns across 7 bases. The CDR3 covers 16 residues. The germline V gene has CDR1 DFQATT and CDR2 SNEGSKA (reference sequence). CDR3 loop: CSIPGASGAYQETQYF. CDR3 DNA: TGCAGCATCCCAGGAGCCAGCGGGGCGTACCAAGAGACCCAGTACTTC.

The chain recombines TRBV24-1 with TRBJ2-2; D may match TRBD1 or TRBD2 (5 bases each). Germline values: CDR1 KGHDR, CDR2 SFDVKD. The CDR3 is made up of 16 amino acids. Trimming took off 3 bases at V and 6 bases at J, with 16 bases between the two ends. The CDR3 sequence is CATSDSIGTDAGELFF. The DNA of the CDR3 is TGTGCCACCAGTGATAGTATTGGGACCGACGCCGGGGAGCTGTTTTTT.

The rearrangement joins TRBV20-1 to TRBJ2-7, with TRBD1 as a possible D gene (6 bases). The CDR3 runs 14 residues. Trimming took 3 bases from V and 7 from J, leaving 19 bases between them. Germline CDR1 DFQATT, CDR2 SNEGSKA (reference sequence). The DNA of the CDR3 is TGCAGTGCTAGGGGACATTTCCAAGGGGATGAGCAGTACTTC. Translating gives CSARGHFQGDEQYF.

This sequence joins TRBV29-1 and TRBJ1-2, with D possibly TRBD1 on 5 matching bases. The CDR3 contains 14 residues. Trimming cost V 1 base and J 4 bases, with 13 bases left between them. Germline V gene lookup returns CDR1 SQVTM and CDR2 ANQGSEA. CDR3 sequence reads: CSVEGGPMIYGYTF. CDR3 in DNA: TGCAGCGTTGAAGGGGGACCGATGATCTATGGCTACACCTTC. Full variable domain (outside the CDR3, taken from reference TRBV29-1 and TRBJ1-2): SAVISQKPSRDICQRGTSLTIQCQVDSQVTMMFWYRQQPGQSLTLIATANQGSEATYESGFVIDKFPISRPNLTFSTLTVSNMSPEDSSIYLCSVEGGPMIYGYTFGSGTRLTVV.

The sample holds many counts of this clonotype. V is TRBV7-2 and J is TRBJ2-3; D possibly corresponds to TRBD2 (5 bases). CDR1 SGHTA and CDR2 FQGNSA come from the germline V gene. This CDR3 is 14 amino acids long. V was pared by 4 bases and J by 4 bases, with 12 bases between. This CDR3 reads CASSYDYSADTQYF. DNA for the CDR3: TGTGCCAGCAGCTATGACTATTCCGCAGATACGCAGTATTTT.

The sample holds a few counts of this clonotype. The chain carries TRBV4-3 and TRBJ1-2; no clear D gene. Trimming removed 4 bases from V and 1 base from J, with 13 bases in between. The length of the CDR3 is 15 residues. Per the germline V gene, CDR1 is LGHNA and CDR2 is YSLEER. Here the CDR3 reads CASSRELGVNYGYTF. The CDR3 DNA reads as TGCGCCAGCAGCCGCGAACTCGGGGTTAACTATGGCTACACCTTC.